This T cell receptor (beta chain) emerged from a study of shared clonotypes between healthy human individuals. Trimming pared 2 bases from V and 7 bases from J, leaving 9 bases between. This CDR3 spans 13 amino acids. CDR1 and CDR2 (germline): SGHAT, FQNNGV. TCRdb's table, derived via immunoSEQ multiplex PCR, lists solely in-frame clones and lacks some. Among about 2.3 million clones listed, more than 85% were seen once. The V call is TRBV11-2, the J call TRBJ1-5, with a possible D match to TRBD1 (5 bases). This receptor was taken from a man aged 18 to 29 in good health. Some clones in this sample may be carry-over from other donors' samples. Material: naive CD4+ T cells from PBMCs. The subset denotes: CD45RA+ positively selected. In DNA, the CDR3 is TGTGCCAGCAGCTTAATGGGGCGGCAGCCCCAGCATTTT. Its translation: CASSLMGRQPQHF.